One T cell receptor beta chain is described in this entry. Its antigen is as yet unknown. The entry originates in a study of CD8 T cells in ankylosing spondylitis. TCRdb reprocessed the 5' RACE reads via MiXCR and lists one record per CDR3 protein. The sample has 250,000 to 300,000 distinct CDR3 sequences; 20% are singletons. Whole-study findings and limits: Ankylosing spondylitis blood seemed to carry a telltale TCR beta motif made of seven or eight highly homologous variants.

The source is a male donor with ankylosing spondylitis or in good health (not recorded which). The sequenced material came from blood, either unsorted or a sorted T cell fraction (not recorded which).

CDR3 DNA sequence: TGCAGTGCCCAAGTTGCGAATTCACCCCTCCACTTT. This encodes CSAQVANSPLHF. The rearrangement joins TRBV20-1 to TRBJ1-6; the D is unclear. This CDR3 is 12 amino acids long. Trimming pared 6 bases from V and 7 bases from J, leaving 10 bases between. Germline CDR1 DFQATT, CDR2 SNEGSKA (reference sequence).